Reported below is one T cell receptor beta chain. As yet, its antigen is unknown. Generated by immunoSEQ multiplex PCR, the TCRdb table keeps only in-frame clones and is missing some. The sample consists of 84,000 or so clones, approximately 78% of them appearing once. Germline CDR1 reads MDHEN; CDR2 reads SYDVKM. This CDR3 contains 15 residues. V shed 5 bases, J shed 8 bases, and the junction held 11 bases outside the gene matches. This entry belongs to a study of graft-versus-host responses after intestinal transplantation. This TCR was recovered from a human donor who received an intestinal transplant. The genes are TRBV28 and TRBJ1-2, with 10 bases aligning to TRBD1. Here the sequenced sample was unstimulated CD4+ T cells sorted from spleen or lymph node cells, taken before intestinal transplant. This chain's CDR3 is CASSLPDRGRRGYTF. The CDR3, as DNA: TGTGCCAGCAGTCTGCCCGACAGGGGGCGCCGGGGCTACACCTTC.